Sequencing of this T cell receptor beta chain was carried out in a study of blood T cells in healthy people across ages. Study results and limitations: A greater number of naive CD4+ cells and higher diversity distinguished long-lived donors from aged donors. Across the age range, TCR beta diversity per million T cells fell in a roughly linear way.

Donors were systemically healthy Caucasian individuals from Russia aged about 6 to 90 years. Concerning this clonotype: What it binds is unknown. Possible read error: a much larger clone is one base away.

From germline, CDR1 is MNHNY and CDR2 SVGAGI (reference sequence). V gave up 0 bases and J gave up 7 bases, with 19 bases separating them. This CDR3 has 16 amino acids. A sample-barcoded 5' primer and a J-beta primer mix were used in a second PCR of roughly 6 to 11 cycles. Every sample gave at least 2.5 million paired-end reads containing CDR3. In TCRdb, the 5' RACE reads were re-called with MiXCR into one record per CDR3 protein. In the table there are hundreds of thousands of distinct CDR3 sequences, over 40% of which are singletons. The rearrangement uses TRBV6-6 and TRBJ2-7; the D gene could be TRBD1 or TRBD2 (6 bases each). Sequencing was done on a sample of blood. The TCR originated in a woman of 80 years or more in good health. The CDR3 DNA is TGTGCCAGCAGTTACTCCCGAAGAGGGGGGCACAATGAGCAGTACTTC. Amino acid sequence: CASSYSRRGGHNEQYF.